This T cell receptor (beta chain) is from a study of tumor and adjacent non-tumor tissue in lung cancer. About the research overall: The cohort had 12 to 13 adenocarcinoma, a couple of squamous cell and 1 small cell patients.

This sample's RNA came from whole unsorted tissue. Distant lung tissue was collected more than 3 cm away from the tumor edge. This clonotype was counted a few times. Its antigen is as yet unknown. This CDR3 is missing its conserved last phenylalanine or tryptophan, likely due to a read error. Three rounds of nested PCR, following a modified ARM-PCR protocol, produced the TCRbeta library. TCRdb passed the multiplex PCR reads through MiXCR, listing each CDR3 protein once. The table includes 60,000 to 65,000 distinct CDR3 sequences, 61% detected once. Regarding the study as a whole: Tumor TCR diversity, when higher, was linked to shorter survival. Tumor repertoires had a smaller top 100 clone share than normal lung.

Germline V gene lookup returns CDR1 MNHEY and CDR2 SVGAGI. The CDR3 extends over 16 amino acids. The V end was cut by 0 bases, the J end by 2 bases, with 14 bases between. Sequencing was done on a sample of distant non-tumor lung tissue. The TCR originated in a man between 70 and 80 years old with non-small cell lung cancer. The chain employs TRBV6-5 and TRBJ2-7; perhaps TRBD2 as D (5 bases). CDR3 bases: TGTGCCAGCAGTTACTCTCGAATGGACTTAACCTACGAGCAGTACTAC. Its translation is CASSYSRMDLTYEQYY.